A selection of T cell receptor beta chains follows, all from one sample in a study of shared clonotypes between healthy human individuals. Clones were read by immunoSEQ multiplex PCR, and TCRdb kept only the in-frame ones, dropping some. The sample shows about 500,000 clones, more than 70% of them seen only once. The sample was PBMCs. These receptors originate from a woman aged 40 to 50 in good health. Some clones in this sample may be carry-over from other donors' samples. CDR3s include the opening cysteine and the closing phenylalanine or tryptophan. Each record gives: J gene, clone size, D gene, V gene, CDR3 protein, CDR3 DNA. A D gene is named only where the DNA matches it firmly. The size entry is marked missing in some rows and otherwise reads once, few, many or a size class.

j_gene: TRBJ1-4
abundance: -
d_gene: -
v_gene: TRBV7-9
CDR3aa: CASRGRGNEKLFF
CDR3nt: TGTGCCAGCAGAGGAAGAGGGAATGAAAAACTGTTTTTT

j_gene: TRBJ1-3
abundance: many
d_gene: -
v_gene: TRBV7-8
CDR3aa: CASSSSSIIGNTIYF
CDR3nt: TGTGCCAGCAGCTCGTCATCAATTATTGGAAACACCATATATTTT

j_gene: TRBJ2-3
abundance: -
d_gene: TRBD2
v_gene: TRBV7-6
CDR3aa: CASSLVPGGRGGDTQYF
CDR3nt: TGTGCCAGCAGCTTAGTTCCAGGCGGGAGGGGGGGAGATACGCAGTATTTT

j_gene: TRBJ2-7
abundance: -
d_gene: -
v_gene: TRBV27
CDR3aa: CASSFWPAHYEQYF
CDR3nt: TGTGCCAGCAGTTTTTGGCCGGCACACTACGAGCAGTACTTC

j_gene: TRBJ1-5
abundance: few
d_gene: -
v_gene: TRBV28
CDR3aa: CASSVGGARSNQPQHF
CDR3nt: TGTGCCAGCAGTGTAGGAGGGGCGCGGAGCAATCAGCCCCAGCATTTT

j_gene: TRBJ2-1
abundance: -
d_gene: TRBD2
v_gene: TRBV7-9
CDR3aa: CASSLASGRALEQFF
CDR3nt: TGTGCCAGCAGCTTAGCTAGCGGGAGGGCCCTTGAGCAGTTCTTC

j_gene: TRBJ2-7
abundance: few
d_gene: -
v_gene: TRBV28
CDR3aa: CASSTGPLYEQYF
CDR3nt: TGTGCCAGCAGTACGGGACCCCTCTACGAGCAGTACTTC

j_gene: TRBJ2-3
abundance: -
d_gene: TRBD2
v_gene: TRBV7-2
CDR3aa: CASSSEGLPAAQYF
CDR3nt: TGTGCCAGCAGCTCAGAGGGACTACCGGCGGCGCAGTATTTT

j_gene: TRBJ1-2
abundance: few
d_gene: -
v_gene: TRBV28
CDR3aa: CASSLSTPAGGGYTF
CDR3nt: TGTGCCAGCAGTTTATCGACCCCCGCCGGGGGTGGCTACACCTTC

j_gene: TRBJ2-3
abundance: -
d_gene: TRBD1
v_gene: TRBV18
CDR3aa: CASSRTQGATDTQYF
CDR3nt: TGTGCCAGCTCACGGACCCAGGGGGCCACAGATACGCAGTATTTT

j_gene: TRBJ2-7
abundance: -
d_gene: TRBD2
v_gene: TRBV14
CDR3aa: CASSPRSPTSGRREQYF
CDR3nt: TGTGCCAGCAGCCCCCGATCCCCGACTAGCGGGAGGCGCGAGCAGTACTTC

j_gene: TRBJ2-6
abundance: -
d_gene: TRBD1
v_gene: TRBV5-1
CDR3aa: CASSLEGGNGANVLTF
CDR3nt: TGCGCCAGCAGCTTGGAAGGGGGCAACGGGGCCAACGTCCTGACTTTC

j_gene: TRBJ2-7
abundance: -
d_gene: -
v_gene: TRBV28
CDR3aa: CASSLLMGRSYEQYF
CDR3nt: TGTGCCAGCAGTTTATTGATGGGCAGGTCCTACGAGCAGTACTTC

j_gene: TRBJ2-1
abundance: few
d_gene: -
v_gene: TRBV29-1
CDR3aa: CSVARHGNEQFF
CDR3nt: TGCAGCGTTGCCAGACATGGCAATGAGCAGTTCTTC

j_gene: TRBJ2-7
abundance: -
d_gene: -
v_gene: TRBV5-6
CDR3aa: CASSFGVRYEQYF
CDR3nt: TGTGCCAGCAGCTTTGGCGTGAGATACGAGCAGTACTTC